These 30 T cell receptor beta chains originate from one sample sequenced in a study of shared clonotypes between healthy human individuals. Sequenced by immunoSEQ multiplex PCR; TCRdb stores in-frame clones only, minus some. Altogether about 2.4 million clones are present, approximately 94% being singletons, with the ten largest covering around 0.37%. Sequencing was done on a sample of naive CD4+ T cells from PBMCs. Subset defined: CD45RA+ positively selected. The receptors originated from a man aged 18 to 29 in good health. Some clones in this sample may be carry-over from other donors' samples.

The chain is built from TRBV6-5 and TRBJ1-2; 7 bases are shared with TRBD1. The CDR3 extends over 14 amino acids. V was clipped by 8 bases and J by 5 bases; unmatched bases: 11. Germline loops: CDR1 MNHEY, CDR2 SVGAGI. In nucleotides, the CDR3 is TGTGCCAGCGGGTACAGGGGCTCCAATTATGGCTACACCTTC. Protein product: CASGYRGSNYGYTF.

A word on this clone: Other DNA sequences within the sample encode an identical CDR3. The chain uses TRBV9 and TRBJ1-2, with D uncertain. Germline CDR1 and CDR2: SGDLS and YYNGEE. The ends were cut back, 0 bases at V and 1 base at J, with 7 bases in the middle. This CDR3 spans 14 amino acids. The CDR3 DNA reads as TGTGCCAGCAGCGTAGGAGGCGTTAACTATGGCTACACCTTC. It is translated as CASSVGGVNYGYTF.

This sequence joins TRBV12-2 and TRBJ2-1; no check of the table's D call, TRBD1, against the DNA was made. TRBV12-2 constitutes a pseudogene. This CDR3 region has 13 residues. The CDR3: CASRGTANNEQFF. CDR3 coding DNA: TGTGCAAGTCGTGGGACAGCTAACAATGAGCAGTTCTTC.

The chain combines TRBV5-1 with TRBJ2-1, with 11 bases lining up with TRBD2. The J segment lost 8 bases and the V segment lost 0 bases, leaving 4 bases of the junction unmatched. Germline CDR1 and CDR2: SGHRS and YFSETQ. The CDR3 spans 15 residues. The CDR3 DNA reads TGCGCCAGCAGCTTGGTGACTAGCGGGAACTATGAGCAGTTCTTC. This gives the protein CASSLVTSGNYEQFF.

This sequence joins TRBV7-2 and TRBJ1-1; D remains ambiguous. Trimming removed 5 bases from V and 0 bases from J, with 25 bases in between. The germline V gene has CDR1 SGHTA and CDR2 FQGNSA. This CDR3 region has 19 residues. In DNA, the CDR3 is TGTGCCAGCAGCCCCTACAGCGCCCTACCTCCTCCGATGAACACTGAAGCTTTCTTT. Translation gives CASSPYSALPPPMNTEAFF.

The chain carries TRBV29-1 and TRBJ2-7; possible D gene TRBD2, 6 bases. Per the germline V gene, CDR1 is SQVTM and CDR2 is ANQGSEA. The CDR3 consists of 14 residues. With 1 base removed from V and 5 bases from J, the gap between germline ends came to 15 bases. This CDR3 is CSVEGSRGGDEQYF. CDR3 sequence (DNA): TGCAGCGTTGAAGGCTCCCGGGGCGGGGACGAGCAGTACTTC.

Only a few counts were recorded for this clone. Here the CDR3 reads CASSQTRQRYGYTF. In DNA, the CDR3 is TGTGCCAGCAGCCAAACGCGACAGCGCTATGGCTACACCTTC. V gene TRBV4-2 combines with J gene TRBJ1-2; maybe TRBD1 (5 bases). The CDR3 is made up of 14 amino acids. Germline V gene data show CDR1 as LGHNA and CDR2 as YNFKEQ. Trimming left V 2 bases short and J 4 bases short, with 11 bases between.

The rearrangement links TRBV28 to TRBJ1-3, with 7 bases lining up with TRBD1. There are 17 residues in the CDR3. Germline CDR1 and CDR2: MDHEN and SYDVKM. V lost 3 bases and J lost 6; bases outside the gene matches: 14. The CDR3 DNA reads as TGTGCCAGCAGTTTGGGGGGTTGGGACAGCGGGGTAAACACCATATATTTT. This translates into CASSLGGWDSGVNTIYF.

The rearrangement joins TRBV29-1 to TRBJ2-1; the D call may be TRBD1 or TRBD2 (5 bases each). V was pared by 4 bases and J by 8 bases, with 15 bases between. Germline assignment: CDR1 SQVTM and CDR2 ANQGSEA. The CDR3 runs to 13 residues. This chain's CDR3 is CSVVRTVGDEQFF. The CDR3 DNA reads TGCAGCGTTGTAAGGACGGTGGGGGATGAGCAGTTCTTC.

The chain recombines TRBV11-3 with TRBJ2-1, with 8 bases matching TRBD2. This CDR3 is built from 15 residues. Trimming took 5 bases from V and 4 from J; bases not matched to a gene: 7. In germline, CDR1 is SGHNT, CDR2 YENEEA. The CDR3 loop reads CASSPTSGVYNEQFF. CDR3 DNA: TGTGCCAGCAGCCCAACTAGCGGAGTTTACAATGAGCAGTTCTTC.

This chain joins TRBV28 and TRBJ2-3; tentatively, D is TRBD1 (5 bases). CDR1 and CDR2 (germline): MDHEN, SYDVKM. Trimming left V 2 bases short and J 4 bases short, with 10 bases between. The CDR3 is 14 amino acids. The CDR3 DNA sequence: TGTGCCAGCAGTTTAGTTGGGGCTGCAGATACGCAGTATTTT. This codes for CASSLVGAADTQYF.

The chain carries TRBV19 and TRBJ2-3; 7 bases agree with TRBD2. The V gene end was trimmed by 10 bases and the J gene end by 7 bases; junction bases not matched to a gene: 17. The CDR3 runs 15 residues. Germline loops: CDR1 LNHDA, CDR2 SQIVND (reference sequence). CDR3 bases: TGTGCCACCGCGACTAGCCCCATAATTCCTCATACGCAGTATTTT. This sequence encodes CATATSPIIPHTQYF. The full variable domain, its missing parts supplied by reference TRBV19 and TRBJ2-3, is DGGITQSPKYLFRKEGQNVTLSCEQNLNHDAMYWYRQDPGQGLRLIYYSQIVNDFQKGDIAEGYSVSREKKESFPLTVTSAQKNPTAFYLCATATSPIIPHTQYFGPGTRLTVL.

This chain joins TRBV7-2 and TRBJ1-2, with D possibly TRBD1 on 5 matching bases. Trimming stripped 5 bases from V and 5 bases from J, with 15 bases between. Per the germline V gene, CDR1 is SGHTA and CDR2 is FQGNSA. The CDR3 runs to 14 residues. CDR3 DNA sequence: TGTGCCAGCAGCGTGGGCAGAGGGGAGTATGGCTACACCTTC. Protein product: CASSVGRGEYGYTF.

CDR3 loop: CASSLLASGGHGYTF. The DNA for the CDR3 is TGTGCCAGCAGTTTACTCGCTTCTGGGGGGCATGGCTACACCTTC. The gene calls are TRBV27 and TRBJ1-2, with D possibly matching TRBD1 (6 bases). The germline V gene has CDR1 MNHEY and CDR2 SMNVEV (reference sequence). The CDR3 loop spans 15 amino acids. V lost 2 bases, J lost 6 bases, and 16 bases lay in between.

Regarding this clone: The sample holds other DNA sequences that translate to the same CDR3. The V and J genes are TRBV7-3 and TRBJ2-2; 7 nucleotides match TRBD2. This CDR3 region has 14 residues. V lost 5 bases and J lost 2; bases outside the gene matches: 2. The V gene's germline CDR1 is SGHTA and CDR2 FQGTGA. The CDR3 nucleotides are TGTGCCAGCAGCACGGGACTAAACACCGGGGAGCTGTTTTTT. This gives the protein CASSTGLNTGELFF.

V usage is TRBV5-4 and J usage is TRBJ2-5, with D possibly matching TRBD2 (7 bases). Germline-derived CDR1 and CDR2 are SGHNT and YYREEE (reference sequence). Trimming removed 4 bases from V and 5 bases from J, with 21 bases in between. This CDR3 spans 16 amino acids. The CDR3 DNA is TGTGCCAGCAGCCTAACCCCGGGGGGCGCCTGGGAGACCCAGTACTTC. Residues: CASSLTPGGAWETQYF. The whole variable domain, filled in from reference TRBV5-4 and TRBJ2-5, reads ETGVTQSPTHLIKTRGQQVTLRCSSQSGHNTVSWYQQALGQGPQFIFQYYREEENGRGNFPPRFSGLQFPNYSSELNVNALELDDSALYLCASSLTPGGAWETQYFGPGTRLLVL.

The count of this clone is one. V and J are TRBV5-1 and TRBJ2-1, with unresolved D. The CDR3 length is 15 residues. The V and J ends lost 0 bases and 2 bases respectively, with 9 bases between them. Germline lookup yields CDR1 SGHRS and CDR2 YFSETQ. This chain's CDR3 is CASSLDYSPYNEQFF. The CDR3 region has the DNA TGCGCCAGCAGCTTGGACTATTCCCCCTACAATGAGCAGTTCTTC.

V usage is TRBV18 and J usage is TRBJ1-5; 7 positions agree with TRBD1. The V gene's germline CDR1 is KGHSH and CDR2 LQKENI. The CDR3 spans 18 residues. The V segment lost 2 bases and the J segment 1 base; nucleotides outside the gene matches: 11. The CDR3 region has the DNA TGTGCCAGCTCACCATCTCGGGGGACAGACCCAAGCAATCAGCCCCAGCATTTT. This codes for CASSPSRGTDPSNQPQHF.

The rearrangement joins TRBV5-1 to TRBJ2-1; TRBD2 agrees at 13 bases. With 4 bases clipped from V and 4 bases from J, the junction kept 11 bases outside the gene matches. Germline V gene sequence: CDR1 SGHRS, CDR2 YFSETQ. The CDR3 length is 18 residues. CDR3 nucleotide sequence: TGCGCCAGCAGCGGAACCGGGACTAGCGGGATCGCGTACAATGAGCAGTTCTTC. Amino acids: CASSGTGTSGIAYNEQFF.

The chain links TRBV12-5 to TRBJ2-1; 12 bases align to TRBD2. The CDR3 has 19 residues. From germline, CDR1 is LGHNT and CDR2 FRNRAP. Unmatched junction bases numbered 15, after V lost 0 bases and J lost 9 bases. The CDR3 bases are TGTGCTAGTGGTTTGGTAGATACCCGACTAGCGGGAGAACAGGGTGAGCAGTTCTTC. Translation gives CASGLVDTRLAGEQGEQFF.

This chain uses TRBV5-1 with TRBJ1-3, with D perhaps matching TRBD1 (5 bases). Looked up from germline, CDR1 is SGHRS and CDR2 is YFSETQ. The CDR3 has 14 residues. Trimming took off 1 base at V and 8 bases at J, with 13 bases between the two ends. The CDR3 DNA sequence: TGCGCCAGCAGCTTGCAGGGCTTGGTGGACACCATATATTTT. Translating gives CASSLQGLVDTIYF.

The chain's CDR3 is CASEEETGHYEQYF. The CDR3 region has the DNA TGTGCCAGCGAGGAGGAGACAGGGCACTACGAGCAGTACTTC. The gene calls are TRBV2 and TRBJ2-7; 7 positions agree with TRBD1. The length of the CDR3 is 14 residues. V dropped 8 bases and J dropped 3; count of bases not matched to a gene: 10. In germline, CDR1 is SNHLY, CDR2 FYNNEI.

This chain connects TRBV25-1 to TRBJ2-2; tentative D call: TRBD1 (6 bases). V was pared by 5 bases and J by 1 base, with 11 bases between. The germline V gene encodes CDR1 MGHDK and CDR2 SYGVNS. The CDR3 is 15 amino acids. In nucleotides, the CDR3 is TGTGCCAGCAGTAGACAGACAGGGAACACCGGGGAGCTGTTTTTT. Amino acids: CASSRQTGNTGELFF.

The CDR3 protein is CASSSEDALGETQYF. CDR3 DNA: TGTGCCAGCAGTTCGGAGGACGCTCTAGGGGAGACCCAGTACTTC. V usage is TRBV28 and J usage is TRBJ2-5, with a possible D match to TRBD2 (5 bases). Germline CDR1 MDHEN, CDR2 SYDVKM. Between the trimmed V and J ends, which lost 4 bases and 5 bases, there was a span of 17 bases. This CDR3 is built from 15 residues.

V usage is TRBV7-3 and J usage is TRBJ2-2; TRBD2 might be the D (6 bases). CDR1 SGHTA and CDR2 FQGTGA come from the germline V gene. This CDR3 has 16 residues. The germline V and J ends were trimmed by 1 base and 5 bases, with 14 bases remaining between them. The CDR3 DNA reads as TGTGCCAGCAGCTTAATAGGAGGGGAGGTGACCGGGGAGCTGTTTTTT. Translating it yields CASSLIGGEVTGELFF.

The chain uses TRBV18 and TRBJ1-3; D possibly corresponds to TRBD1 (5 bases). Trimming took 1 base from V and 4 from J, leaving 8 bases between them. Germline lookup yields CDR1 KGHSH and CDR2 LQKENI. CDR3 length equals 14 residues. CDR3 in DNA: TGTGCCAGCTCACCACAACAGGCCGGAAACACCATATATTTT. This gives the protein CASSPQQAGNTIYF.

The CDR3 region has the DNA TGTGCCTGGAGTGACGGGACAGGGGCAACTAATGAAAAACTGTTTTTT. Amino acids: CAWSDGTGATNEKLFF. The chain combines TRBV30 with TRBJ1-4; 10 nucleotides line up with TRBD1. Losses at the gene ends were 1 base for V and 0 bases for J; bases not matched to a gene: 2. There are 16 residues in the CDR3. Germline V CDR1 and CDR2: GTSNPN, SVGIG (reference sequence).

The rearrangement joins TRBV7-8 to TRBJ2-1, with D maybe TRBD2 (5 bases). Germline assignment: CDR1 SGHVS and CDR2 FQNEAQ. V was trimmed by 5 bases and J by 2 bases, leaving 19 bases between them. CDR3 length equals 17 residues. CDR3 bases: TGTGCCAGCAGCCCCAAGGAGCGGTCCCGCCCCTACAATGAGCAGTTCTTC. Translation: CASSPKERSRPYNEQFF.

The genes are TRBV7-3 and TRBJ2-1; D could derive from TRBD1 or TRBD2 (5 bases each). CDR3 length equals 16 residues. Germline loops: CDR1 SGHTA, CDR2 FQGTGA. V was cut by 5 bases and J by 2 bases, with 16 bases left in between. CDR3 DNA sequence: TGTGCCAGCAGCCCCTACCCCGGGACGCCCTACAATGAGCAGTTCTTC. This encodes CASSPYPGTPYNEQFF.

The rearrangement joins TRBV5-4 to TRBJ1-2; no definite D call. Trimming removed 3 bases from V and 3 bases from J, with 15 bases in between. In germline, CDR1 is SGHNT, CDR2 YYREEE (reference sequence). The CDR3 loop spans 15 amino acids. CDR3 in amino acids: CASSSRSIPYYGYTF. CDR3 nucleotide sequence: TGTGCCAGCAGCTCGAGGTCCATTCCCTACTATGGCTACACCTTC.